The T cell receptor beta chain described here comes from a study of blood T cell repertoires in COVID-19. Original analysis: The assay estimated nucleated cells by amplifying reference gene primers. Clones were sequenced by immunoSEQ multiplex PCR, and TCRdb holds only the in-frame ones, with some missing. For V, J and clone size, that table is used; D and trimming come from the DNA. The sample has a few hundred thousand clones; 80% to 85% are singletons. Two negative PCRs, clearance, or symptom resolution had been documented for recovered Cohort 3 donors. Sequencing was performed on PBMCs or T cells enriched from blood (not recorded which). This TCR came from a man aged 50 or older who had recovered from COVID-19.

The CDR3 DNA reads TGTGCCAGCAGCTACGACAGGGGCTCCTACAATGAGCAGTTCTTC. Amino acid sequence: CASSYDRGSYNEQFF. This chain joins TRBV7-2 and TRBJ2-1; 8 bases map to TRBD1. The CDR3 is 15 residues long. V lost 4 bases, J lost 0 bases, and 2 bases stayed unmatched. Germline lookup yields CDR1 SGHTA and CDR2 FQGNSA.